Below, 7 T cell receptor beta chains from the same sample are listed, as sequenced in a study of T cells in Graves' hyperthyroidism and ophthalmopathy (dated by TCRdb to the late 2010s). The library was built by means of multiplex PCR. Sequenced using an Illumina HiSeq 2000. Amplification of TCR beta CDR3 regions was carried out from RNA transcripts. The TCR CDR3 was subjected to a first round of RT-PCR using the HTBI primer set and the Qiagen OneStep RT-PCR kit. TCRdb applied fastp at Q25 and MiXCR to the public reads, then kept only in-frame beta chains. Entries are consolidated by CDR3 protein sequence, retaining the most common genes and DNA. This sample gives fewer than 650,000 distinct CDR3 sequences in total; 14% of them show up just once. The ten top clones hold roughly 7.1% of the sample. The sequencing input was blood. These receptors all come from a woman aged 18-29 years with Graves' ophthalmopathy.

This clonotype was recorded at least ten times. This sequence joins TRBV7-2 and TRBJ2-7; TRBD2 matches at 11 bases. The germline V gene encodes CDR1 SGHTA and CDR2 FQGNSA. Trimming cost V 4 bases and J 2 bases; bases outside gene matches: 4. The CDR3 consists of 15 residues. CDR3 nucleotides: TGTGCCAGCAGCTCCGGGACTAGCGGAACCTACGAGCAGTACTTC. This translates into CASSSGTSGTYEQYF.

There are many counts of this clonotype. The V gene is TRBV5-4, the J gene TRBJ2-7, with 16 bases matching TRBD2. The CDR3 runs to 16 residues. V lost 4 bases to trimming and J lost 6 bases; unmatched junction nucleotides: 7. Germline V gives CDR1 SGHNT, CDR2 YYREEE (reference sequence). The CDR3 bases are TGTGCCAGCAGCCCGGGGACTAGCGGGAGGGAAACCGAGCAGTACTTC. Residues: CASSPGTSGRETEQYF.

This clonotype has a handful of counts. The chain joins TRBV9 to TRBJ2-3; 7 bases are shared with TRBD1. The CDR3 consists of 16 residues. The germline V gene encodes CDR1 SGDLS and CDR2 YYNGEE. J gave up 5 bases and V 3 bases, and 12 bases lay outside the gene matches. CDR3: CASSASGTASRDTQYF. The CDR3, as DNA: TGTGCCAGCAGCGCTTCCGGGACAGCATCGAGAGATACGCAGTATTTT.

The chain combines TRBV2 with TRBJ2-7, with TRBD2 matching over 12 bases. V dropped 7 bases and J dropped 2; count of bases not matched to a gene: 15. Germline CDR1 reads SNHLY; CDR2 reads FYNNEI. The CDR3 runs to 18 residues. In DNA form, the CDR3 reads TGTGCCAGCATCTCCCCCGTTGGAGGACTAGCGGGACCCTACGAGCAGTACTTC. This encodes CASISPVGGLAGPYEQYF.

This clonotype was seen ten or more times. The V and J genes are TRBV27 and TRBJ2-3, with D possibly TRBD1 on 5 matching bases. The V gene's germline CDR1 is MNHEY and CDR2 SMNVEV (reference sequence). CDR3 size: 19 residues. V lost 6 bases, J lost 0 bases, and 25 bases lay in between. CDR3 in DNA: TGTGCCAGCAGAAAAAAAAGGCTAAGTGGTGCAGGGAGCACAGATACGCAGTATTTT. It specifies CASRKKRLSGAGSTDTQYF.

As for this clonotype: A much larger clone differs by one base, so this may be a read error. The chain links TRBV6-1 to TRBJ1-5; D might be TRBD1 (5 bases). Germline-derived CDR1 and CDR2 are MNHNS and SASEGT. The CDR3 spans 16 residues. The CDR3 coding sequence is TGTACCAGCAGTCCCCTGGGGCATCTTCGCAGTCAGCCCCAGCATTTT. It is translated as CTSSPLGHLRSQPQHF.

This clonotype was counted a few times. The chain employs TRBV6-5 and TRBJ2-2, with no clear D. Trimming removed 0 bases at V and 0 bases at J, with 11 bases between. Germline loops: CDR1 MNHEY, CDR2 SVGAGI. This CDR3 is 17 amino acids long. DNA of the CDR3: TGTGCCAGCAGTTACTCGCCAGGACGGACGAACACCGGGGAGCTGTTTTTT. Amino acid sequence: CASSYSPGRTNTGELFF.